This is a list of T cell receptor beta chains from one sample in a study of blood T cell repertoires in COVID-19. Generated by immunoSEQ multiplex PCR, the TCRdb table keeps only in-frame clones and is missing some. The table has around 250,000 clones, about 91% seen once; the top ten hold 1% to 1.5%. Source material: PBMCs or T cells enriched from blood (not recorded which). The receptor source for this set is a woman aged 40 to 55 with acute COVID-19. Both conserved end residues are part of each CDR3. The order of the fields is D gene, clone size, V gene, J gene, CDR3 protein, CDR3 DNA. A D gene is named only where the DNA matches it firmly. Where a row states a size, it is once, few, many or the class of an expanded clone; other rows omit it.

d_call: NA; clone_size: NA; v_call: TRBV19; j_call: TRBJ1-1; cdr3_aa: CASNLGADGMNTEAFF; cdr3_nt: TGTGCCAGTAACCTGGGGGCGGACGGCATGAACACTGAAGCTTTCTTT
d_call: NA; clone_size: few; v_call: TRBV25-1; j_call: TRBJ1-1; cdr3_aa: CASRRLRGTEAFF; cdr3_nt: TGTGCCAGCCGGAGACTCCGAGGCACTGAAGCTTTCTTT
d_call: TRBD1; clone_size: NA; v_call: TRBV18; j_call: TRBJ2-7; cdr3_aa: CASSPPGTVSYEQYF; cdr3_nt: TGTGCCAGCTCACCACCCGGGACAGTATCCTACGAGCAGTACTTC
d_call: TRBD1; clone_size: NA; v_call: TRBV5-4; j_call: TRBJ1-2; cdr3_aa: CASSFPDRGSNGYTF; cdr3_nt: TGTGCCAGCAGCTTCCCCGACAGGGGGTCTAATGGCTACACCTTC
d_call: NA; clone_size: NA; v_call: TRBV7-3; j_call: TRBJ2-2; cdr3_aa: CASSLNPGATGELFF; cdr3_nt: TGTGCCAGCAGCTTAAACCCAGGGGCCACCGGGGAGCTGTTTTTT
d_call: TRBD1; clone_size: NA; v_call: TRBV30; j_call: TRBJ1-1; cdr3_aa: CAWSSDLWGQGLTEAFF; cdr3_nt: TGTGCCTGGAGTTCCGATCTCTGGGGACAGGGTTTGACTGAAGCTTTCTTT
d_call: TRBD2; clone_size: NA; v_call: TRBV11-2; j_call: TRBJ2-5; cdr3_aa: CASSPGLAGPIQETQYF; cdr3_nt: TGTGCCAGCAGCCCGGGACTAGCGGGGCCCATCCAAGAGACCCAGTACTTC
d_call: TRBD1; clone_size: NA; v_call: TRBV7-9; j_call: TRBJ1-2; cdr3_aa: CASTDRTGDKDGYTF; cdr3_nt: TGTGCCAGCACCGACCGGACAGGGGATAAGGATGGCTACACCTTC
d_call: NA; clone_size: many; v_call: TRBV12-5; j_call: TRBJ1-2; cdr3_aa: CASGLVPAGSHYGYTF; cdr3_nt: TGTGCTAGTGGTTTGGTACCCGCGGGCTCTCACTATGGCTACACCTTC
d_call: TRBD1; clone_size: NA; v_call: TRBV7-9; j_call: TRBJ2-3; cdr3_aa: CASSSNRGVTDTQYF; cdr3_nt: TGTGCCAGCAGCTCAAACAGGGGGGTGACAGATACGCAGTATTTT
d_call: NA; clone_size: few; v_call: TRBV5-6; j_call: TRBJ1-1; cdr3_aa: CASRATANTEAFF; cdr3_nt: TGTGCCAGCAGGGCGACAGCGAACACTGAAGCTTTCTTT
d_call: NA; clone_size: NA; v_call: TRBV27; j_call: TRBJ1-1; cdr3_aa: CASSFSVMNTEAFF; cdr3_nt: TGTGCCAGCAGTTTTTCTGTTATGAACACTGAAGCTTTCTTT
d_call: TRBD2; clone_size: once; v_call: TRBV6-5; j_call: TRBJ2-7; cdr3_aa: CASSYSPSGSFGEQYF; cdr3_nt: TGTGCCAGCAGTTACTCTCCTAGCGGGAGTTTCGGGGAGCAGTACTTC
d_call: NA; clone_size: once; v_call: TRBV2; j_call: TRBJ2-5; cdr3_aa: CASNGNVQETQYF; cdr3_nt: TGTGCCAGCAACGGGAACGTTCAAGAGACCCAGTACTTC
d_call: TRBD2; clone_size: NA; v_call: TRBV2; j_call: TRBJ2-1; cdr3_aa: CASSESLADSSYNEQFF; cdr3_nt: TGTGCCAGCAGTGAAAGTCTAGCGGATAGCTCCTACAATGAGCAGTTCTTC
d_call: NA; clone_size: NA; v_call: TRBV5-5; j_call: TRBJ2-2; cdr3_aa: CASSYSNTGELFF; cdr3_nt: TGTGCCAGCAGCTATAGTAACACCGGGGAGCTGTTTTTT
d_call: TRBD2; clone_size: NA; v_call: TRBV10-1; j_call: TRBJ2-1; cdr3_aa: CASSGGGLAGGYNEQFF; cdr3_nt: TGCGCCAGCAGTGGCGGGGGACTAGCGGGGGGCTACAATGAGCAGTTCTTC